The TCR beta chain under discussion was sequenced for a study of PD-1 blockade in classical Hodgkin lymphoma. Study-wide points: Before treatment, TCR diversity in newly diagnosed patients was reportedly lower than in healthy donors. With CD4+ cells, TCR diversity rose significantly by C4D1, but not with CD8+ cells. Still unresolved is the cause of the repertoire differences, which may be disease activity or prior therapy.

The table came from immunoSEQ multiplex PCR; TCRdb's copy has only in-frame clones and leaves some out. In the table there are approximately 17,000 clones, roughly 63% of which are singletons. As concerns this clone: As yet, its antigen is unknown.

Relapse after autologous stem cell transplantation occurred in every patient, and brentuximab vedotin exposure varied. The study recorded best responses of complete response, partial response or progressive disease. V was pared by 3 bases and J by 8 bases, with 12 bases between. The CDR3 totals 13 residues. Germline CDR1 SGDLS, CDR2 YYNGEE. This rearrangement joins TRBV9 to TRBJ2-1, with D hard to call. The specimen was peripheral blood mononuclear cells (PBMCs), collected before the second cycle of nivolumab. The receptor's source is a human donor with classical Hodgkin lymphoma. The CDR3 nucleotides are TGTGCCAGCAGCGCACTCGCTAGGGATGAGCAGTTCTTC. This gives the protein CASSALARDEQFF.